This is a list of T cell receptor beta chains from one sample in a study of blood T cell repertoires in COVID-19. TCRdb keeps only in-frame clones here, not all; method: immunoSEQ multiplex PCR. This table holds about 68,000 clones, 70% to 90% found once. Source material: peripheral blood. These receptors all come from a woman in her 50s with COVID-19, enrolled during active disease. Each CDR3 is given with its conserved first and last residue. D genes are given only for firm matches. Clone size is shown for a subset of rows, as once, few, many or a class of expanded clone.

D gene,J gene,clone size,V gene,CDR3 protein,CDR3 DNA
NA,TRBJ2-7,NA,TRBV6-1,CASSEGRAGAQYF,TGTGCCAGCAGTGAAGGCAGGGCGGGGGCGCAGTACTTC
NA,TRBJ2-5,NA,TRBV19,CASRTTDSAETQYF,TGTGCCAGTAGGACAACAGACAGCGCCGAGACCCAGTACTTC
TRBD2,TRBJ2-7,NA,TRBV2,CASQAGAVQYF,TGTGCCAGCCAAGCGGGAGCGGTGCAGTACTTC
NA,TRBJ1-3,NA,TRBV20-1,CSATSGNTIYF,TGCAGTGCTACTTCTGGAAACACCATATATTTT
NA,TRBJ1-2,NA,TRBV28,CASTTAPDYGYTF,TGTGCCAGCACTACAGCCCCAGACTATGGCTACACCTTC
NA,TRBJ1-1,NA,TRBV27,CASSPLAGTEAFF,TGTGCCAGCAGTCCCCTCGCCGGGACTGAAGCTTTCTTT
TRBD2,TRBJ2-7,NA,TRBV28,CASSLSASGSYEQYF,TGTGCCAGCAGTCTCAGCGCTAGCGGCTCCTACGAGCAGTACTTC
NA,TRBJ1-2,NA,TRBV7-9,CASSPLEGGYTF,TGTGCCAGCAGCCCACTGGAGGGCGGCTACACCTTC
TRBD2,TRBJ2-5,few,TRBV3-1/TRBV3-2,CASSQGLAQETQYF,TGTGCCAGCAGCCAGGGACTAGCGCAAGAGACCCAGTACTTC
NA,TRBJ2-1,NA,TRBV4-2,CASSQDGTPSYNEQFF,TGTGCCAGCAGCCAAGATGGGACACCTTCCTACAATGAGCAGTTCTTC
NA,TRBJ2-1,NA,TRBV9,CASSGSGGAYNEQFF,TGTGCCAGCAGCGGAAGCGGTGGGGCCTACAATGAGCAGTTCTTC